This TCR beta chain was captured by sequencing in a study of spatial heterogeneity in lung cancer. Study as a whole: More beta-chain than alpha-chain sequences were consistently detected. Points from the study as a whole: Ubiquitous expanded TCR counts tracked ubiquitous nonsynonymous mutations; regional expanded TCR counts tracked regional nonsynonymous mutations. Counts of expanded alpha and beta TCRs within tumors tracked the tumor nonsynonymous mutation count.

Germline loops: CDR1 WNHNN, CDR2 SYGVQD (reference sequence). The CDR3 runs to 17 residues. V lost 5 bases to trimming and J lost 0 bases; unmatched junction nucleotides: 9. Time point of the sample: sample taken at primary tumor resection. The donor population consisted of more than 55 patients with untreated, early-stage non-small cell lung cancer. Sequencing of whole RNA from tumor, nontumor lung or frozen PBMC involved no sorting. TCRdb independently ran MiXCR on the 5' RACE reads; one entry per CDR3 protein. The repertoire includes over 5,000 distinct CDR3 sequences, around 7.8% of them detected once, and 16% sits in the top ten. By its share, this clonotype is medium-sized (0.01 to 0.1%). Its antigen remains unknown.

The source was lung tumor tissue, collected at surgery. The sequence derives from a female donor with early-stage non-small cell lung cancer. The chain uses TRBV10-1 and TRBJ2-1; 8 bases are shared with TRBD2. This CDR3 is CASSPSGGTPSYNEQFF. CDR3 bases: TGCGCCAGCAGTCCTTCGGGGGGGACCCCCTCCTACAATGAGCAGTTCTTC.